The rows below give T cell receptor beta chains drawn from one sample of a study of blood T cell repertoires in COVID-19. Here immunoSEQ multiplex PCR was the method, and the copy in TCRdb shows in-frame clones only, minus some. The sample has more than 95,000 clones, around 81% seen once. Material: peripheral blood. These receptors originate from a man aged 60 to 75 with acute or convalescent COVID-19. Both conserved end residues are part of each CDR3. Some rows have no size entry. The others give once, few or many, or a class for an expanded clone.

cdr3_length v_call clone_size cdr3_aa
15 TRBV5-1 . CASSLAQQGPHGYTF
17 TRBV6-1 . CASIETSGRANYNEQFF
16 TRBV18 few CASSPPSGQGSLGYTF
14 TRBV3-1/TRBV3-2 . CASSQGLRNQPQHF
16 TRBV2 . CASKLLAGESTDTQYF
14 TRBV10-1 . CASSEDSPYNEQFF
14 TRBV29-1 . CSVPGVLSTGELFF
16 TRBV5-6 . CASSLFSTSPGNTIYF
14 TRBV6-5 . CASSRGVGGTEAFF
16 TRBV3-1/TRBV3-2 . CASSQEGGVSGNTIYF